This TCR beta chain was profiled in a study of shared clonotypes between healthy human individuals. Terminally differentiated effector memory CD45RA+ cells were excluded from the naive CD8 cells, which were CD45RO-negative and positively selected for CCR7. Study-wide results and caveats: Since donors were few, the genetic and exposure-history diversity represented was limited.

TCRdb's table, derived via immunoSEQ multiplex PCR, lists solely in-frame clones and lacks some. The profile shows 800,000 or so clones, 90% to 98% of them singletons. As for this clone: The antigen is unknown.

Germline loops: CDR1 MNHEY, CDR2 SMNVEV (reference sequence). V was trimmed by 2 bases and J by 3 bases, leaving 11 bases between them. The length of the CDR3 is 15 residues. Sequencing input: naive CD8+ T cells sorted from blood. The receptor was isolated from a man aged 30 to 39 in good health. The chain uses TRBV27 and TRBJ2-1; D unclear. The CDR3 nucleotides are TGTGCCAGCAGTTTACGATTTCAAGACTACAATGAGCAGTTCTTC. Encoded protein: CASSLRFQDYNEQFF.